The 11 T cell receptor beta chains reported below all come from one sample, sequenced in a study of T cell clones after liver transplantation. Produced via immunoSEQ multiplex PCR; TCRdb's table is partial and in-frame only. The repertoire holds nearly 55,000 clones, roughly 80% seen once, with around 7.8% in the top ten. This specimen consisted of CD4+ T cells from blood, obtained before liver transplant. These receptors originate from a human donor who received a liver transplant.

The chain carries TRBV20-1 and TRBJ1-4, with D unclear. Germline V gene lookup returns CDR1 DFQATT and CDR2 SNEGSKA (reference sequence). V shed 3 bases and J shed 8 bases, with 7 bases lying between them. This CDR3 comprises 11 residues. The CDR3 region is CSASRGEKLFF. Here the CDR3 DNA reads TGCAGTGCTAGTCGAGGCGAAAAACTGTTTTTT.

The CDR3 nucleotides read TGCGCCAGCAGCCAAGATGACGCGGACAATGAGCAGTTCTTC. It is translated as CASSQDDADNEQFF. The gene calls are TRBV4-3 and TRBJ2-1; D call uncertain. This CDR3 spans 14 amino acids. Germline V lookup: CDR1 LGHNA, CDR2 YSLEER. With 0 bases removed from V and 5 bases from J, the gap between germline ends came to 8 bases.

A few counts support this clone. The chain is built from TRBV28 and TRBJ1-5; TRBD1 matches at 8 bases. The junction had 2 bases not matched to a gene; V was cut back by 2 bases and J by 5 bases. This CDR3 has 14 residues. The germline V gene encodes CDR1 MDHEN and CDR2 SYDVKM. The CDR3 coding sequence is TGTGCCAGCAGTTTACGACAGGGGCATCAGCCCCAGCATTTT. Its translation is CASSLRQGHQPQHF.

The V call is TRBV11-2, the J call TRBJ2-5; 10 positions agree with TRBD2. The CDR3 runs to 15 residues. Trimming cost V 10 bases and J 1 base; bases outside gene matches: 9. Germline V gene lookup returns CDR1 SGHAT and CDR2 FQNNGV. DNA of the CDR3: TGTGCCACTGACGGGCTAGCGGGGGTCCAAGAGACCCAGTACTTC. The encoded protein is CATDGLAGVQETQYF.

In this sample, this clone turned up a few times. The chain is built from TRBV9 and TRBJ2-7, with TRBD2 matching 8 bases. The germline V gene has CDR1 SGDLS and CDR2 YYNGEE. V shed 3 bases, J shed 6 bases, and the junction held 8 bases outside the gene matches. The CDR3 covers 14 residues. CDR3 region: CASSANSGTGEQYF. The CDR3 DNA reads as TGTGCCAGCAGCGCAAATAGCGGGACTGGCGAGCAGTACTTC.

The chain employs TRBV6-6 and TRBJ2-1; no reliable D call. The CDR3 has 14 residues. Looked up from germline, CDR1 is MNHNY and CDR2 is SVGAGI (reference sequence). The V and J ends lost 0 bases and 4 bases respectively, with 7 bases between them. Here the CDR3 reads CASSYSRVYNEQFF. For the CDR3, the DNA is TGTGCCAGCAGTTACTCGCGAGTTTACAATGAGCAGTTCTTC.

This chain links TRBV7-2 with TRBJ2-1, with TRBD2 identical over 13 bases. CDR3 length equals 16 residues. Trimming took 5 bases from V and 9 from J; bases not matched to a gene: 10. Looked up from germline, CDR1 is SGHTA and CDR2 is FQGNSA. CDR3 DNA sequence: TGTGCCAGCAGCCCCTGGGTACTAGCGGGAGGGTTTGAGCAGTTCTTC. This gives the protein CASSPWVLAGGFEQFF.

V and J are TRBV11-2 and TRBJ1-1; 9 bases line up with TRBD1. This CDR3 has 18 residues. The junction had 19 bases not matched to a gene; V was cut back by 7 bases and J by 4 bases. Germline V gene sequence: CDR1 SGHAT, CDR2 FQNNGV. CDR3 residues: CASTFSGQGTALGTEAFF. CDR3 coding DNA: TGTGCCAGCACCTTTTCCGGACAGGGGACCGCCCTGGGCACTGAAGCTTTCTTT.

This sequence joins TRBV25-1 and TRBJ2-7, with TRBD2 identical over 7 bases. Germline trimming cut 4 bases from V and 3 bases from J; bases unmatched to any gene: 0. This CDR3 is 12 amino acids long. Germline lookup yields CDR1 MGHDK and CDR2 SYGVNS. The DNA of the CDR3 is TGTGCCAGCAGTGTAGCGGGCTACGAGCAGTACTTC. Translation: CASSVAGYEQYF.

The table lists this clone with a count of one. The same CDR3 also results from other DNA sequences found in this sample. The CDR3 nucleotides read TGTGCCAGTAGTATAGATCTTCGAAGCAATCAGCCCCAGCATTTT. Protein sequence: CASSIDLRSNQPQHF. V gene TRBV19 combines with J gene TRBJ1-5; D is ambiguous. This CDR3 spans 15 amino acids. Per germline, CDR1 LNHDA and CDR2 SQIVND (reference sequence). Deletions cut 0 bases from V and 1 base from J, with 7 bases between.

The J gene is TRBJ1-5, the V gene TRBV4-2; D remains ambiguous. This CDR3 contains 14 residues. Germline assignment: CDR1 LGHNA and CDR2 YNFKEQ. Between the trimmed V and J ends, which lost 4 bases and 9 bases, there was a span of 16 bases. In DNA form, the CDR3 reads TGTGCCAGCAGCCCTCGGACTGGTAAGGGGCCCCAGCATTTT. It encodes CASSPRTGKGPQHF.